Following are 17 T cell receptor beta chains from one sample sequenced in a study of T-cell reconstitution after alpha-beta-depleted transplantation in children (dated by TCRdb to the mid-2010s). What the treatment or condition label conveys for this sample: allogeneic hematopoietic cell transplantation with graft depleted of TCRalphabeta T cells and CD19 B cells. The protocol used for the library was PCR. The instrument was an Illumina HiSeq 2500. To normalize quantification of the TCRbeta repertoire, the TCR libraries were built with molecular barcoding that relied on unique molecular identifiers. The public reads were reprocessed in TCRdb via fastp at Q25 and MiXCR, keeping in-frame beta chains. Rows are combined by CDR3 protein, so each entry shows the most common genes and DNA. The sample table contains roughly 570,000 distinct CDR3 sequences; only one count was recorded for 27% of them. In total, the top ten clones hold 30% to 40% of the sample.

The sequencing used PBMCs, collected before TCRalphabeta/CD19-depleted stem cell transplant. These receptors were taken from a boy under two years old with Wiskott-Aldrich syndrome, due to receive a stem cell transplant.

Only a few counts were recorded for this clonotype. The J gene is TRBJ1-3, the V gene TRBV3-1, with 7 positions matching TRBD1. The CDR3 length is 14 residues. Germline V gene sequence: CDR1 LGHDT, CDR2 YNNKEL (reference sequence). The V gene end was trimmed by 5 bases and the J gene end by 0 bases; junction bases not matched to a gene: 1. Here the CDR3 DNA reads TGTGCCAGCAGCGGGGACAGCTCTGGAAACACCATATATTTT. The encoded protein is CASSGDSSGNTIYF.

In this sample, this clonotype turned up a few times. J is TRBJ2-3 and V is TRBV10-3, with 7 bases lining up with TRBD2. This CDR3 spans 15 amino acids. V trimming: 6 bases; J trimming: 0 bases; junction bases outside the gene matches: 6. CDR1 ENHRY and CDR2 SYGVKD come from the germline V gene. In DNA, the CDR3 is TGTGCCATCAGATCCGGGACTACTAGCACAGATACGCAGTATTTT. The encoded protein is CAIRSGTTSTDTQYF.

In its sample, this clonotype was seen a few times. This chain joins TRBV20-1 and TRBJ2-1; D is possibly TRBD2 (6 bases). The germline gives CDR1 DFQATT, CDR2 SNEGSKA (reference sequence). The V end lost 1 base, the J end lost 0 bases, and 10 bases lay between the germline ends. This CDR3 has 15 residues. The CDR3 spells CSARGGGDSYNEQFF. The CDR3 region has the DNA TGCAGTGCTAGAGGTGGAGGGGACTCCTACAATGAGCAGTTCTTC.

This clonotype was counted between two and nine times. CDR3 bases: TGTGCCAGCAGCCCCGGGATCCCCGGGGATGAGCAGTTCTTC. Translating gives CASSPGIPGDEQFF. The J gene is TRBJ2-1, the V gene TRBV7-9; maybe TRBD2 (5 bases). V gave up 5 bases and J gave up 8 bases, with 16 bases separating them. Germline lookup yields CDR1 SEHNR and CDR2 FQNEAQ (reference sequence). The CDR3 covers 14 residues.

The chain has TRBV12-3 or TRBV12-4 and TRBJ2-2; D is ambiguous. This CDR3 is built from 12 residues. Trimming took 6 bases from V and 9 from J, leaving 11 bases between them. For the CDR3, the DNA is TGTGCCAGCAGAATAGGCCCCAGGGAGCTGTTTTTT. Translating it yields CASRIGPRELFF.

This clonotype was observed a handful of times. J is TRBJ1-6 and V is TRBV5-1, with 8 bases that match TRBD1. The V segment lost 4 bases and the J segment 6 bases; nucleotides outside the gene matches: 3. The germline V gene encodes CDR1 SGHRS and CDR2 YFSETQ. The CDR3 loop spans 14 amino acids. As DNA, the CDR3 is TGCGCCAGCAGCAAAGGACAGGGTAATTCACCCCTCCACTTT. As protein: CASSKGQGNSPLHF.

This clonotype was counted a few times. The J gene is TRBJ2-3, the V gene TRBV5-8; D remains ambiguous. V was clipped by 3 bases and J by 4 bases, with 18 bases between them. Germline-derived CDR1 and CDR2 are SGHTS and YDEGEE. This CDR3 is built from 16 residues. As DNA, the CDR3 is TGTGCCAGCAGCTGGGCTGGAGTCTCGAGCGCAGATACGCAGTATTTT. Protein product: CASSWAGVSSADTQYF.

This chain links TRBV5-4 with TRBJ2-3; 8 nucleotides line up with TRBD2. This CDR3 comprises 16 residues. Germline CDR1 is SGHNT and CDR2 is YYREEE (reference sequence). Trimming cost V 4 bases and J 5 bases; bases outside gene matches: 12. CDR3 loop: CASSRPGLGEVDTQYF. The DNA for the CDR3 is TGTGCCAGCAGCCGGCCGGGACTAGGGGAAGTAGATACGCAGTATTTT.

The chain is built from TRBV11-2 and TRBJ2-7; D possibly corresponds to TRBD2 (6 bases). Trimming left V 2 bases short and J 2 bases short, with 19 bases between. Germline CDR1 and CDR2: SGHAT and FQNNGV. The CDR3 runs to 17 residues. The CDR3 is CASSLRESRSRPYEQYF. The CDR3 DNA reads TGTGCCAGCAGCTTACGGGAGTCCAGGAGCAGGCCCTACGAGCAGTACTTC.

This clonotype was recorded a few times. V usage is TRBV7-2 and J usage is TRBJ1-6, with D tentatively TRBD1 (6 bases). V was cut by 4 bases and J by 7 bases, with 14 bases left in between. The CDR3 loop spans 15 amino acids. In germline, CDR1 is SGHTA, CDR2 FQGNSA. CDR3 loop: CASSSLRGTNSPLHF. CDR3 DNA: TGTGCCAGCAGCTCCCTCAGGGGAACAAATTCACCCCTCCACTTT.

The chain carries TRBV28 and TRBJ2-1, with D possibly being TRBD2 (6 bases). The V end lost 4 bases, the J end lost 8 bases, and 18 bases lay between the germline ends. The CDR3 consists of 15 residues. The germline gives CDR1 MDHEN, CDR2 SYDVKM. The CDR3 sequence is CASSSPRGANHEQFF. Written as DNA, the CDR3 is TGTGCCAGCAGTTCGCCGCGGGGAGCGAACCATGAGCAGTTCTTC.

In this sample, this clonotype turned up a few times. In DNA form, the CDR3 reads TGTGCCAGCTCACCACCTCCGGGAGTGAACACTGAAGCTTTCTTT. Protein: CASSPPPGVNTEAFF. The chain has TRBV18 and TRBJ1-1; D not certain. Trimming shortened V by 0 bases and J by 0 bases, and 8 bases separated the two germline ends. From germline, CDR1 is KGHSH and CDR2 LQKENI. The CDR3 covers 15 residues.

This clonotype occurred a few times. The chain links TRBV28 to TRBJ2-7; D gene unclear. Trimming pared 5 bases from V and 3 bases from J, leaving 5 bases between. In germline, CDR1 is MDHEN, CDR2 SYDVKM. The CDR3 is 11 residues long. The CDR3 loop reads CASSPHYEQYF. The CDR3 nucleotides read TGTGCCAGCAGTCCCCACTACGAGCAGTACTTC. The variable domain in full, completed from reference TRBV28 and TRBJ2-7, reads DVKVTQSSRYLVKRTGEKVFLECVQDMDHENMFWYRQDPGLGLRLIYFSYDVKMKEKGDIPEGYSVSREKKERFSLILESASTNQTSMYLCASSPHYEQYFGPGTRLTVT.

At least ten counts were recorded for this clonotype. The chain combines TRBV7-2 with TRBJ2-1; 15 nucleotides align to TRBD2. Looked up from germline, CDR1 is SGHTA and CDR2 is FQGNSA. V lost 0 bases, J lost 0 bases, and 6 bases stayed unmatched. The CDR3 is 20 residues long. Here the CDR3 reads CASSLAGLAGGPSSYNEQFF. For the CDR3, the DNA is TGTGCCAGCAGCTTAGCGGGACTAGCGGGAGGCCCTAGCTCCTACAATGAGCAGTTCTTC.

Here the CDR3 reads CASSGGTSGHNEQFF. In DNA, the CDR3 is TGTGCCAGCAGCGGCGGGACTAGCGGCCACAATGAGCAGTTCTTC. J is TRBJ2-1 and V is TRBV9, with 11 nucleotides matching TRBD2. Per the germline V gene, CDR1 is SGDLS and CDR2 is YYNGEE. J lost 5 bases, V lost 3 bases, and 4 bases had no gene match. The CDR3 is 15 residues long.

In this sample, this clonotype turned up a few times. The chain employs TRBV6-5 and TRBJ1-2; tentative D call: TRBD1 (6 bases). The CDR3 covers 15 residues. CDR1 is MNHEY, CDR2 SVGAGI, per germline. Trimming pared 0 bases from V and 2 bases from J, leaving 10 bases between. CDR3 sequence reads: CASSYSQGGNYGYTF. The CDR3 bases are TGTGCCAGCAGTTACTCACAGGGAGGAAACTATGGCTACACCTTC.

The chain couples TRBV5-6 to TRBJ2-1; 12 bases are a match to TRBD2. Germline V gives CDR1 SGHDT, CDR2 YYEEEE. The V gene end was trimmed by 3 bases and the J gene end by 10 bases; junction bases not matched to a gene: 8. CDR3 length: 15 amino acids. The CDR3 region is CASSSSGRALGEQFF. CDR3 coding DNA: TGTGCCAGCAGCTCTAGCGGGAGGGCTCTTGGAGAGCAGTTCTTC.